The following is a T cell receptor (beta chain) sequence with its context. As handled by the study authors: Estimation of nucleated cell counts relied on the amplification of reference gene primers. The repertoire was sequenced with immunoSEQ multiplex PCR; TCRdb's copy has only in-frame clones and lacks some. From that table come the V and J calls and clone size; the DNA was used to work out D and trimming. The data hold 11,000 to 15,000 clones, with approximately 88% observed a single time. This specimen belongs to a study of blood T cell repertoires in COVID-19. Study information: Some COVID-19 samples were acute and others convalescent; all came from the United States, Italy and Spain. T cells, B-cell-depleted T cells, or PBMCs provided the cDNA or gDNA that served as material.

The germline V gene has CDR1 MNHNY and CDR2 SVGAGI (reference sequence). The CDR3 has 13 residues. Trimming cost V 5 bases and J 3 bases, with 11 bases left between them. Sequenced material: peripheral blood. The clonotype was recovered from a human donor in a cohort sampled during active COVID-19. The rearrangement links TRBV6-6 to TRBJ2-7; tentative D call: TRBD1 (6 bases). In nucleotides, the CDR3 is TGTGCCAGCAGTCCTGGACAGAACTACGAGCAGTACTTC. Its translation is CASSPGQNYEQYF.